This T cell receptor (beta chain) emerged from a study of T cells after posttransplantation cyclophosphamide. Study observations and caveats: Later blood repertoires were often dominated by clones from the donor CD8+ memory compartment. Skin or GI-infiltrating T cells shared few TRB sequences with blood. TRB clonality was highly associated with recipient CMV seropositivity and reactivation.

Assay used: immunoSEQ multiplex PCR; TCRdb lists only in-frame clones, some missing. The sample lists almost 7,000 clones; roughly 92% were seen once. A marrow graft followed busulfan-fludarabine conditioning, with cyclophosphamide on days +3 and +4. Turning to this clone: Its antigen is not known.

This material consisted of CD8+ T cells sorted from blood, taken after allogeneic stem cell transplant with posttransplant cyclophosphamide. The receptor was derived from a male patient aged 60-69 years who received an allogeneic stem cell transplant from a related donor and was CMV-positive. Some T cells may originate from the graft donor.

The CDR3 DNA reads as TGTGCCAGCAGCTTACCCGGGACTAGCTACTACAATGAGCAGTTCTTC. This gives the protein CASSLPGTSYYNEQFF. The J gene is TRBJ2-1, the V gene TRBV11-2; 9 nucleotides align to TRBD2. The germline V gene has CDR1 SGHAT and CDR2 FQNNGV. Trimming took 2 bases from V and 3 from J; bases not matched to a gene: 5. The CDR3 is 16 amino acids.